Listed below are T cell receptor beta chains from one sample, sequenced in a study of T cell clones after liver transplantation. Only in-frame clones appear in the TCRdb table, and some are missing; sequencing was by immunoSEQ multiplex PCR. The profile shows 99,000 or so clones, 80% to 85% of them singletons. Sequences were derived from CD4+ T cells from blood, sampled before liver transplant. The source is a human donor who received a liver transplant. Each CDR3 is given with its conserved first and last residue.

V | CDR3
TRBV28 | CASSHPGVDEETQYF
TRBV30 | CAWSVSETGNTIYF
TRBV5-1 | CASSRSSAQETQYF
TRBV7-6 | CASSPTWAQAANEKLFF
TRBV19 | CASRKGRNQPQHF
TRBV5-1 | CASSLRGVTRETQYF
TRBV5-1 | CASRESGAHNEQFF
TRBV10-3 | CAIRGPGQGWNEQFF
TRBV28 | CASGTPGHPAGYTF
TRBV6-5 | CASSRTSGGPREQFF
TRBV4-2 | CASSQRGSGNTIYF
TRBV7-2 | CASSPRGRGSGKLFF
TRBV7-8 | CASSLFGQGNNEQFF
TRBV9 | CASSPDPGSNQPQHF
TRBV27 | CASSHLTVAIENNEQFF